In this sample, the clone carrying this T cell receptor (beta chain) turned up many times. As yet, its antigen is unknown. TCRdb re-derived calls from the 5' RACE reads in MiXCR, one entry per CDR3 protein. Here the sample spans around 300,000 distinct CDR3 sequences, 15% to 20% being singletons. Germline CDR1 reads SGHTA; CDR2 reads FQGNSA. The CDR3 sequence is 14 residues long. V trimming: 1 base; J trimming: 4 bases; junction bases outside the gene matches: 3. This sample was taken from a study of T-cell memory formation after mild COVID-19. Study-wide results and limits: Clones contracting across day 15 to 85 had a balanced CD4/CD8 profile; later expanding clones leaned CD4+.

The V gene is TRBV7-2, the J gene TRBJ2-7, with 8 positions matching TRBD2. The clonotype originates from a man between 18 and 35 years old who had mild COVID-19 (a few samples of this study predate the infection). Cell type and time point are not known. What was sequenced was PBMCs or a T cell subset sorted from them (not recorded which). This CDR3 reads CASSLGSGAYEQYV. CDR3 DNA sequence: TGTGCCAGCAGCTTAGGTAGCGGGGCGTACGAGCAGTACGTC.